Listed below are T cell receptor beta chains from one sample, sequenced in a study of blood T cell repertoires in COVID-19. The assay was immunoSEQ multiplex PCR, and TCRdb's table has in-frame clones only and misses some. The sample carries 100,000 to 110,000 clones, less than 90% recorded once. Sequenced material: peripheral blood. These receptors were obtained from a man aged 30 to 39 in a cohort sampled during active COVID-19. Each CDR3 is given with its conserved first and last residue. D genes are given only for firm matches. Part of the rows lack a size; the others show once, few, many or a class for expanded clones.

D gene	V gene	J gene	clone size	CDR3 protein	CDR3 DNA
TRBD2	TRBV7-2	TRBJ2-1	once	CASSYLAGGWQFF	TGTGCCAGCAGCTACCTAGCGGGGGGATGGCAGTTCTTC
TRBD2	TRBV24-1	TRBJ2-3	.	CATSNAGTSGGAVSTDTQYF	TGTGCCACCAGTAACGCCGGGACTAGCGGGGGGGCAGTGAGCACAGATACGCAGTATTTT
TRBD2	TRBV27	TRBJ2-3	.	CASSLKGGEYTQYF	TGTGCCAGCAGTTTGAAGGGAGGGGAATATACGCAGTATTTT
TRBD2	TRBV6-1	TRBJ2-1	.	CASSDKPGLAGGDEQFF	TGTGCCAGCAGTGACAAACCGGGACTAGCGGGGGGGGATGAGCAGTTCTTC
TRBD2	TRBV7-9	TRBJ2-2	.	CASWGGFSNTGELFF	TGTGCCAGCTGGGGGGGATTTTCGAACACCGGGGAGCTGTTTTTT
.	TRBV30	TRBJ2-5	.	CAWSKKDSQETQYF	TGTGCCTGGAGTAAAAAGGACAGCCAAGAGACCCAGTACTTC
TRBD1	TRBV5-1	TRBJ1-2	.	CASSITGGYGYTF	TGCGCCAGCAGCATAACAGGGGGCTATGGCTACACCTTC
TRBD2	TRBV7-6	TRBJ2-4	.	CASSLEAGGLRNIQYF	TGTGCCAGCAGCTTAGAAGCGGGGGGCCTACGAAACATTCAGTACTTC
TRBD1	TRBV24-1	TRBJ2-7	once	CATSDRTGVEQYF	TGTGCCACCAGTGACCGTACAGGGGTCGAGCAGTACTTC
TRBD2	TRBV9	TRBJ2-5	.	CASSVGGGGQETQYF	TGTGCCAGCAGCGTAGGGGGCGGGGGCCAAGAGACCCAGTACTTC
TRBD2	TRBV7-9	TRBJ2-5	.	CASSSLAAKDQETQYF	TGTGCCAGCAGCTCGCTAGCGGCCAAGGACCAAGAGACCCAGTACTTC
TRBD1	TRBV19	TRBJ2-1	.	CASGTGGTYNEQFF	TGTGCCAGTGGAACAGGGGGCACCTACAATGAGCAGTTCTTC
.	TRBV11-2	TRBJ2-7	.	CASRFGDQGPEQYF	TGTGCCAGCAGGTTTGGAGACCAGGGTCCCGAGCAGTACTTC
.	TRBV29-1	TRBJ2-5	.	CSVDSGQGFQETQYF	TGCAGCGTTGATTCTGGTCAGGGTTTTCAAGAGACCCAGTACTTC
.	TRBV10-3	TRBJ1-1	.	CAISERVSNTEAFF	TGTGCCATCAGTGAGCGGGTCAGCAACACTGAAGCTTTCTTT
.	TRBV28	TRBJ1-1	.	CASSFPQGLSTEAFF	TGTGCCAGCAGTTTCCCGCAGGGTTTGAGCACTGAAGCTTTCTTT
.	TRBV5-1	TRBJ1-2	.	CASTPGSNYGYTF	TGCGCCAGCACCCCAGGTTCTAACTATGGCTACACCTTC
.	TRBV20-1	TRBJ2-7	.	CSAPGPGEQYF	TGCAGTGCTCCGGGTCCGGGCGAGCAGTACTTC
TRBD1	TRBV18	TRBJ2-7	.	CASSRTGQGGPYEQYF	TGTGCCAGCTCGCGTACGGGACAGGGGGGCCCCTACGAGCAGTACTTC
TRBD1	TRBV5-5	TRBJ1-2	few	CASSVGGGQGNYGYTF	TGTGCCAGCAGCGTAGGAGGGGGACAGGGCAACTATGGCTACACCTTC
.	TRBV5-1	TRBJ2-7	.	CASSLDGASGVYEQYF	TGCGCCAGCAGCTTGGATGGGGCCTCCGGAGTCTACGAGCAGTACTTC
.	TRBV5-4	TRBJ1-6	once	CASSLRTGYNSPLHF	TGTGCCAGCAGTTTACGGACTGGGTATAATTCACCCCTCCACTTT
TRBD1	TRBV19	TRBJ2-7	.	CASSILAGGRYEQYF	TGTGCCAGTAGTATTCTGGCAGGGGGTAGGTACGAGCAGTACTTC
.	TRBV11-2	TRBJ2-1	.	CASSLDPSSYNEQFF	TGTGCCAGCAGCTTAGACCCCAGCTCCTACAATGAGCAGTTCTTC
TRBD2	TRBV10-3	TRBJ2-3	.	CAISGTSGVTDTQYF	TGTGCCATCAGCGGGACTAGCGGGGTAACAGATACGCAGTATTTT
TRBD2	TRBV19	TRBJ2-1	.	CASSRGGDLNEQFF	TGTGCCAGTAGTCGCGGGGGGGACCTCAATGAGCAGTTCTTC
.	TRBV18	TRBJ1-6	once	CASSPPGQGTPPLHF	TGTGCCAGCTCACCACCGGGGCAGGGGACCCCACCCCTCCACTTT
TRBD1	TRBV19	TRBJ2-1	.	CASSNGQGAWNEQFF	TGTGCCAGTAGTAACGGACAGGGGGCTTGGAATGAGCAGTTCTTC
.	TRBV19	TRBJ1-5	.	CASSIGIRGSNQPQHF	TGTGCCAGTAGTATCGGGATTCGGGGGAGCAATCAGCCCCAGCATTTT
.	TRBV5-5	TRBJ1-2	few	CASSLQGGNYGYTF	TGTGCCAGCAGCTTACAAGGGGGAAACTATGGCTACACCTTC
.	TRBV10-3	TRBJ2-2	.	CAITGTNTGELFF	TGTGCCATCACAGGGACGAACACCGGGGAGCTGTTTTTT
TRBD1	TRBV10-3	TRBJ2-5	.	CASRGTGVPQETQYF	TGTGCCTCCCGAGGGACAGGGGTTCCTCAAGAGACCCAGTACTTC
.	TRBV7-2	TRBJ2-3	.	CASSYYTDTQYF	TGTGCCAGCAGCTATTACACAGATACGCAGTATTTT
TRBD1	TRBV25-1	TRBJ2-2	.	CASSVDRAGELFF	TGTGCCAGCAGTGTCGACAGGGCCGGGGAGCTGTTTTTT
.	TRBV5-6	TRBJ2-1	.	CASSLASRYNEQFF	TGTGCCAGCAGCTTAGCGTCCAGATACAATGAGCAGTTCTTC
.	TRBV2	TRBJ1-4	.	CASKKGLNNEKLFF	TGTGCCAGTAAAAAAGGACTCAATAATGAAAAACTGTTTTTT
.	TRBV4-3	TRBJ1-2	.	CASSAGRREYGYTF	TGCGCCAGCAGCGCGGGGCGTCGGGAATATGGCTACACCTTC
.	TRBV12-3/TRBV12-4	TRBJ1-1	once	CASSRGQGAFF	TGTGCCAGCAGCAGAGGACAAGGGGCTTTCTTT
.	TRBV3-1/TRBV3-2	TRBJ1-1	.	CASSQSGTEAFF	TGTGCCAGCAGCCAATCGGGGACTGAAGCTTTCTTT
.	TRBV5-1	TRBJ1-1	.	CASSLDGWDTEAFF	TGCGCCAGCAGCTTGGACGGGTGGGACACTGAAGCTTTCTTT
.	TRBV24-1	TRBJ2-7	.	CATSAGTEGRSVEQYF	TGTGCCACCAGTGCCGGGACGGAGGGCAGGTCTGTGGAGCAGTACTTC
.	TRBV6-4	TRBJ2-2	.	CASRTEGNTGELFF	TGTGCCAGCAGAACAGAAGGGAACACCGGGGAGCTGTTTTTT
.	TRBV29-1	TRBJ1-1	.	CSVEAVEAFF	TGCAGCGTTGAGGCTGTTGAAGCTTTCTTT
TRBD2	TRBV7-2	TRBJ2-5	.	CASSSFLTSGGQQETQYF	TGTGCCAGCAGCTCCTTTCTGACTAGCGGGGGGCAACAAGAGACCCAGTACTTC
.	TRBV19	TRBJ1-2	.	CASSIGRQDYGYTF	TGTGCCAGTAGTATAGGTCGACAGGACTATGGCTACACCTTC
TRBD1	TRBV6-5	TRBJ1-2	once	CASSRQGNTNYGYTF	TGTGCCAGCAGTCGACAGGGGAATACTAACTATGGCTACACCTTC
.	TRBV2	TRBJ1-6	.	CASSERGTGDSPLHF	TGTGCCAGCAGTGAACGGGGGACGGGGGACTCACCCCTCCACTTT
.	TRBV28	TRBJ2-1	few	CASSLWRGGPNNEQFF	TGTGCCAGCAGTTTATGGAGGGGGGGGCCCAACAATGAGCAGTTCTTC
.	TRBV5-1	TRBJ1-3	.	CASSDQGFGNTIYF	TGCGCCAGCAGCGATCAGGGATTTGGAAACACCATATATTTT
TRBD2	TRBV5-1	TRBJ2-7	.	CASSLAGTSRGILKSSYEQYF	TGCGCCAGCAGCTTGGCAGGGACTAGTCGAGGGATTCTTAAAAGCTCCTACGAGCAGTACTTC
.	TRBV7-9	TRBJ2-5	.	CASSVRAEETQYF	TGTGCCAGCAGCGTGCGGGCCGAAGAGACCCAGTACTTC
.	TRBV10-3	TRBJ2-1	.	CAISGTTQGNNEQFF	TGTGCCATCAGTGGGACCACACAGGGTAACAATGAGCAGTTCTTC